These 24 T cell receptor beta chains originate from one sample sequenced in a study of T-cell reconstitution after alpha-beta-depleted transplantation in children. Unique molecular identifiers were incorporated when the TCRbeta library was constructed. TCRdb passed the PCR reads through MiXCR, listing each CDR3 protein once. The sample records 700,000 or so distinct CDR3 sequences, around 13% being singletons. The sample here was PBMCs, taken before TCRalphabeta/CD19-depleted stem cell transplant. The receptors here all came from a girl aged 2 to 10 with congenital amegakaryocytic thrombocytopenia, due to receive a stem cell transplant.

This clonotype appeared many times. The chain uses TRBV6-2 or TRBV6-3 and TRBJ2-2; 11 nucleotides agree with TRBD2. The CDR3 totals 20 residues. Germline V gene data show CDR1 as MNHEY and CDR2 as SVGEGT. J gave up 3 bases and V 2 bases, and 14 bases lay outside the gene matches. CDR3 DNA: TGTGCCAGCAGTTACCCCCGTTTAGCGGGAGGGCCTCACGACACCGGGGAGCTGTTTTTT. This encodes CASSYPRLAGGPHDTGELFF.

This clonotype was seen ten or more times. This chain links TRBV20-1 with TRBJ2-3; 10 bases are shared with TRBD2. The V segment lost 4 bases and the J segment 5 bases; nucleotides outside the gene matches: 6. CDR1 is DFQATT and CDR2 is SNEGSKA in the germline V gene (reference sequence). There are 14 residues in the CDR3. The CDR3 region has the DNA TGCAGTGCTAACAGCGGGGGGGGAAGAGATACGCAGTATTTT. It specifies CSANSGGGRDTQYF.

Many counts were recorded for this clonotype. The chain uses TRBV7-8 and TRBJ2-3; D might be TRBD2 (6 bases). The CDR3 length is 17 residues. Trimming shortened V by 5 bases and J by 0 bases, and 18 bases separated the two germline ends. Germline V lookup: CDR1 SGHVS, CDR2 FQNEAQ. Written as DNA, the CDR3 is TGTGCCAGCAGCCAAAGAGGGAGGAGTGCTAGCACAGATACGCAGTATTTT. As protein: CASSQRGRSASTDTQYF.

This clonotype was recorded at least ten times. This chain joins TRBV19 and TRBJ2-3; weak D call: TRBD2 (6 bases). Trimming pared 5 bases from V and 4 bases from J, leaving 10 bases between. Germline values: CDR1 LNHDA, CDR2 SQIVND (reference sequence). There are 13 residues in the CDR3. The CDR3 loop reads CASSHRLADTQYF. The CDR3 DNA is TGTGCCAGTAGTCACCGACTAGCAGATACGCAGTATTTT.

This clonotype was observed many times. This chain connects TRBV20-1 to TRBJ2-5; 10 nucleotides line up with TRBD2. The ends lost 0 bases at V and 4 bases at J; junction bases unmatched: 5. The CDR3 runs 15 residues. Germline loops: CDR1 DFQATT, CDR2 SNEGSKA (reference sequence). CDR3 sequence: CSARDGLAGVETQYF. The CDR3 DNA is TGCAGTGCTAGAGATGGGCTAGCGGGAGTAGAGACCCAGTACTTC.

The rearrangement links TRBV5-1 to TRBJ2-6; either TRBD1 or TRBD2 may fit D (5 bases each). CDR3 size: 18 residues. From germline, CDR1 is SGHRS and CDR2 YFSETQ. Trimming shortened V by 4 bases and J by 0 bases, and 17 bases separated the two germline ends. CDR3 coding DNA: TGCGCCAGCAGCCTGACAGTGGAGGCGAACTCTGGGGCCAACGTCCTGACTTTC. It is translated as CASSLTVEANSGANVLTF.

This clonotype was seen many times. CDR3 DNA: TGTGCCAGCCGGAGTGCGGCAGACGAGCAGTTCTTC. This gives the protein CASRSAADEQFF. The rearrangement joins TRBV7-9 to TRBJ2-1; D not certain. This CDR3 is 12 amino acids long. The V gene lost 8 bases and the J gene lost 10 bases, with 15 bases spanning the gap. The germline CDR1 and CDR2 sequences are SEHNR and FQNEAQ (reference sequence).

This clonotype was recorded many times. V gene TRBV28 combines with J gene TRBJ2-2; tentatively, D is TRBD1 (6 bases). Trimming cost V 5 bases and J 4 bases, with 17 bases left between them. Germline-derived CDR1 and CDR2 are MDHEN and SYDVKM. The CDR3 contains 16 residues. CDR3 protein: CASSTHRVASTGELFF. CDR3 DNA sequence: TGTGCCAGCAGTACCCACAGGGTAGCGAGCACCGGGGAGCTGTTTTTT.

In its sample, this clonotype was seen a few times. The rearrangement links TRBV5-1 to TRBJ2-1; TRBD2 matches at 7 bases. The trim removed 3 bases at V and 8 bases at J, leaving 14 bases unmatched. The CDR3 runs 16 residues. Germline V CDR1 and CDR2: SGHRS, YFSETQ. CDR3 region: CASSSGGGGSVDEQFF. Here the CDR3 DNA reads TGCGCCAGCAGCTCTGGAGGCGGCGGGAGTGTCGATGAGCAGTTCTTC.

This clonotype was detected ten times or more. The chain joins TRBV29-1 to TRBJ2-7; D gene uncertain. CDR1 and CDR2 (germline): SQVTM, ANQGSEA. The CDR3 is 12 residues long. Trimming cost V 4 bases and J 2 bases, with 9 bases left between them. The DNA for the CDR3 is TGCAGCGTTGGTTTCCAGACCTACGAGCAGTACTTC. It translates to CSVGFQTYEQYF.

This clonotype was recorded a few times. This sequence joins TRBV7-2 and TRBJ1-1, with D unresolved. With 5 bases removed from V and 4 bases from J, the gap between germline ends came to 8 bases. Per germline, CDR1 SGHTA and CDR2 FQGNSA. The length of the CDR3 is 12 residues. CDR3 in amino acids: CASSPDRTEAFF. DNA for the CDR3: TGTGCCAGCAGCCCGGATCGCACTGAAGCTTTCTTT.

A few counts support this clonotype. The chain carries TRBV20-1 and TRBJ2-5, with 7 bases fitting TRBD2. This CDR3 has 16 residues. Germline V lookup: CDR1 DFQATT, CDR2 SNEGSKA (reference sequence). After removal of 0 bases from V and 2 bases from J, the junction contained 9 bases not matched to a gene. CDR3 region: CSARDLADSRQETQYF. The CDR3 bases are TGCAGTGCTAGAGATCTAGCGGATAGTCGGCAAGAGACCCAGTACTTC.

This clonotype was observed a handful of times. The chain is built from TRBV12-3 or TRBV12-4 and TRBJ2-5, with 11 positions matching TRBD2. The CDR3 sequence is 16 residues long. The junction had 8 bases not matched to a gene; V was cut back by 6 bases and J by 2 bases. The CDR3: CASSARTSGLQETQYF. DNA of the CDR3: TGTGCCAGCAGCGCGAGGACTAGCGGGTTGCAAGAGACCCAGTACTTC.

There are a few counts of this clonotype. The chain combines TRBV5-1 with TRBJ2-2, with TRBD1 as a possible D gene (6 bases). Trimming cost V 1 base and J 5 bases, with 15 bases left between them. Germline V CDR1 and CDR2: SGHRS, YFSETQ. The length of the CDR3 is 16 residues. The chain's CDR3 is CASSLTPGVGTGELFF. Here the CDR3 DNA reads TGCGCCAGCAGCTTGACCCCAGGGGTCGGGACCGGGGAGCTGTTTTTT.

Regarding this clonotype: Given a much more abundant clone one base away, this may be a read error. The CDR3 end shows no conserved phenylalanine or tryptophan, and so a read error is likely. J is TRBJ2-1 and V is TRBV9; the D gene is possibly TRBD2 (5 bases). The V and J ends lost 1 base and 4 bases respectively, with 6 bases between them. The germline V gene encodes CDR1 SGDLS and CDR2 YYNGEE. This CDR3 spans 13 amino acids. The CDR3, as DNA: TGTGCCAGCAGCGTAAGGACTTACAATGAGCAGTTCCTC. This sequence encodes CASSVRTYNEQFL.

The table lists this clonotype with a few counts. The genes are TRBV12-3 or TRBV12-4 and TRBJ2-4, with 8 nucleotides matching TRBD1. The length of the CDR3 is 14 residues. The V gene end was trimmed by 4 bases and the J gene end by 8 bases; junction bases not matched to a gene: 7. The CDR3 DNA follows: TGTGCCAGCAGTTGGGGGACAGGACTTGACATTCAGTACTTC. Translated, it gives CASSWGTGLDIQYF.

Only a few counts were recorded for this clonotype. The chain carries TRBV12-3 or TRBV12-4 and TRBJ2-7, with 8 bases identical to TRBD2. V lost 0 bases and J lost 3; bases outside the gene matches: 4. This CDR3 comprises 15 residues. The CDR3 here is CASSLAAGGYYEQYF. Written as DNA, the CDR3 is TGTGCCAGCAGTTTAGCCGCGGGAGGATACTACGAGCAGTACTTC.

The table lists this clonotype with a few counts. V is TRBV5-1 and J is TRBJ2-3, with a tentative D call TRBD2 (5 bases). The ends were cut back, 4 bases at V and 0 bases at J, with 12 bases in the middle. From germline, CDR1 is SGHRS and CDR2 YFSETQ. The CDR3 is 15 amino acids. The CDR3: CASSDKRSSTDTQYF. Here the CDR3 DNA reads TGCGCCAGCAGCGACAAGCGGAGTAGCACAGATACGCAGTATTTT.

This clonotype was counted a few times. The rearrangement joins TRBV7-9 to TRBJ2-7; D gene uncertain. Trimming took 5 bases from V and 3 from J, leaving 14 bases between them. CDR3 length equals 14 residues. Germline CDR1 SEHNR, CDR2 FQNEAQ (reference sequence). CDR3 DNA: TGTGCCAGCAGCCCCACACAGTTGAGCTACGAGCAGTACTTC. Translating it yields CASSPTQLSYEQYF.

This clonotype was seen at least ten times. This chain joins TRBV20-1 and TRBJ2-1, with D possibly TRBD1 on 5 matching bases. CDR1 is DFQATT and CDR2 is SNEGSKA in the germline V gene (reference sequence). This CDR3 is built from 14 residues. V lost 2 bases and J 7 bases, leaving 15 bases between the germline ends. The CDR3 nucleotides read TGCAGTGCTAGATACCCCCTAGGGGTGAATGAGCAGTTCTTC. It translates to CSARYPLGVNEQFF.

This clonotype has a count of ten or more. The chain has TRBV5-1 and TRBJ2-7, with D unresolved. V lost 0 bases, J lost 2 bases, and 9 bases lay in between. Germline values: CDR1 SGHRS, CDR2 YFSETQ. The CDR3 covers 14 residues. Here the CDR3 reads CASSLDVRTYEQYF. Written as DNA, the CDR3 is TGCGCCAGCAGCTTGGATGTCAGAACCTACGAGCAGTACTTC.

In its sample, this clonotype was seen many times. The V call is TRBV5-1, the J call TRBJ2-7, with D perhaps TRBD2 (5 bases). The CDR3 length is 15 residues. Trimming took off 0 bases at V and 2 bases at J, with 12 bases between the two ends. Germline V lookup: CDR1 SGHRS, CDR2 YFSETQ. CDR3 amino acids: CASSLVLGMPYEQYF. In nucleotides, the CDR3 is TGCGCCAGCAGCTTGGTGCTCGGGATGCCCTACGAGCAGTACTTC.

This clonotype has just a few counts. The rearrangement links TRBV20-1 to TRBJ2-1, with TRBD1 matching over 10 bases. The ends lost 1 base at V and 7 bases at J; junction bases unmatched: 10. The CDR3 is 16 amino acids. Germline CDR1 DFQATT, CDR2 SNEGSKA (reference sequence). CDR3 region: CSARATGTGDVNEQFF. CDR3 DNA: TGCAGTGCTAGAGCTACCGGGACAGGGGATGTAAATGAGCAGTTCTTC.

This clonotype was detected ten times or more. V usage is TRBV5-1 and J usage is TRBJ2-3, with 14 bases matching TRBD2. In germline, CDR1 is SGHRS, CDR2 YFSETQ. This CDR3 spans 15 amino acids. The V and J ends lost 3 bases and 3 bases, in that order; junction bases with no gene match: 0. The CDR3 DNA is TGCGCCAGCAGCTGGACTAGCGGGGGGACAGATACGCAGTATTTT. It codes for CASSWTSGGTDTQYF.